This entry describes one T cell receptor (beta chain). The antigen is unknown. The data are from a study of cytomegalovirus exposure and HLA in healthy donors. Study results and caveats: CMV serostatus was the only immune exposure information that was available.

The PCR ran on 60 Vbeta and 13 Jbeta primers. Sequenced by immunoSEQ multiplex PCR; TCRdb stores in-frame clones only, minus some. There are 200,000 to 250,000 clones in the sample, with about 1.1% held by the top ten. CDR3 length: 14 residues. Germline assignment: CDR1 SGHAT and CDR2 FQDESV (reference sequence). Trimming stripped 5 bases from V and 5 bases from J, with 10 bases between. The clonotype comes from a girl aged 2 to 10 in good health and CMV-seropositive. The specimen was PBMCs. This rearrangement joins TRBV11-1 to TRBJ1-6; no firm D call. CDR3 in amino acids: CASSAGGNNSPLHF. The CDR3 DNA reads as TGTGCCAGCAGCGCGGGAGGGAATAATTCACCCCTCCACTTT. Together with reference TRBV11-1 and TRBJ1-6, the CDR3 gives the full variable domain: EAEVAQSPRYKITEKSQAVAFWCDPISGHATLYWYRQILGQGPELLVQFQDESVVDDSQLPKDRFSAERLKGVDSTLKIQPAELGDSAMYLCASSAGGNNSPLHFGNGTRLTVT.